This TCR beta chain is drawn from a study of shared clonotypes between healthy human individuals. This CDR3 is built from 15 residues. With 0 bases removed from V and 4 bases from J, the gap between germline ends came to 14 bases. Germline CDR1 and CDR2: SGHRS and YFSETQ. The repertoire was sequenced with immunoSEQ multiplex PCR; TCRdb's copy has only in-frame clones and lacks some. The repertoire holds about 490,000 clones, with about 80% as singletons. A remark on this clone: Its antigen is as yet unknown.

Points from the study as a whole: Clonotype sharing among the donors was expected to vary with sequencing depth.

Source material: PBMCs. The receptor was isolated from a woman in her 40s in good health. Some clones in this sample may be carry-over from other donors' samples. V usage is TRBV5-1 and J usage is TRBJ2-7; possible D gene TRBD2, 6 bases. In DNA, the CDR3 is TGCGCCAGCAGCTTGGAGGCGGGAACGTCGTACGAGCAGTACTTC. Translating it yields CASSLEAGTSYEQYF.